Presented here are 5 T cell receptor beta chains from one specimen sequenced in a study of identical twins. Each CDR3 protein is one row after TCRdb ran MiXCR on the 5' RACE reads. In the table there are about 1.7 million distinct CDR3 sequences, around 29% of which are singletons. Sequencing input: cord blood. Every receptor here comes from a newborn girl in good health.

The CDR3 sequence is CATGTSAHTDTQYF. The CDR3 DNA sequence: TGTGCCACCGGGACTAGCGCCCACACAGATACGCAGTATTTT. The V call is TRBV15, the J call TRBJ2-3, with TRBD2 matching 10 bases. From germline, CDR1 is LNHNV and CDR2 YYDKDF (reference sequence). The CDR3 is 14 residues long. J lost 2 bases, V lost 8 bases, and 4 bases had no gene match.

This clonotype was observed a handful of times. The CDR3 DNA reads TGTGCCAGCAGTAAGATGCTAACGGGGTCCACAGATACGCAGTATTTT. It translates to CASSKMLTGSTDTQYF. The chain employs TRBV6-6 and TRBJ2-3; maybe TRBD2 (5 bases). Germline values: CDR1 MNHNY, CDR2 SVGAGI (reference sequence). The CDR3 loop spans 16 amino acids. V gave up 5 bases and J gave up 2 bases, with 17 bases separating them.

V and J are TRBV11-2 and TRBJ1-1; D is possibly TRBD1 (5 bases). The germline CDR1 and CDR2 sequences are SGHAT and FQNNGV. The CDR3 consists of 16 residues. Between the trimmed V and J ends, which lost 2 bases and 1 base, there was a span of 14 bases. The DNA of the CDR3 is TGTGCCAGCAGCTTAAGACCGGGACGGGAGAACACTGAAGCTTTCTTT. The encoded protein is CASSLRPGRENTEAFF. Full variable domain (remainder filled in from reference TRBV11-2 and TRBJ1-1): EAGVAQSPRYKIIEKRQSVAFWCNPISGHATLYWYQQILGQGPKLLIQFQNNGVVDDSQLPKDRFSAERLKGVDSTLKIQPAKLEDSAVYLCASSLRPGRENTEAFFGQGTRLTVV.

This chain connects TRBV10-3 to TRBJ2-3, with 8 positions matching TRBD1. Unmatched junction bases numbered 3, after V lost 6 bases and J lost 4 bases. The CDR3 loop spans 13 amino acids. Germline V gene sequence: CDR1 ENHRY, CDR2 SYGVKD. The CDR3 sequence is CAIREQGADTQYF. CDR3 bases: TGTGCCATCAGGGAACAGGGGGCAGATACGCAGTATTTT.

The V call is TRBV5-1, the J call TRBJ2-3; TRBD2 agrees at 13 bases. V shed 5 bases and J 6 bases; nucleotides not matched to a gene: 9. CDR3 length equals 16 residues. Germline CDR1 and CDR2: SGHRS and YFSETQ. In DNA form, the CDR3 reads TGCGCCAGCAGTGACGTGGGGACTAGCGGGGTGGATACGCAGTATTTT. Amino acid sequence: CASSDVGTSGVDTQYF.